This T cell receptor (beta chain) emerged from a study of identical twins listed by TCRdb under 2016. Regarding the research as a whole: To test whether fetal clonotypes persist, this study deep-sequenced TCR alpha and beta repertoires from monozygotic twins, from unrelated adults of various ages, and from cord blood. To rule out contamination, the twin experiments were replicated at different times with different library preparation protocols. Study-wide conclusions, independent of this receptor: Because the same donors could not be followed over many years, conclusions were based on cross-sectional statistical analysis. Abundant cord blood beta clonotypes had fewer insertions, young adult naive repertoires showed a similar but weaker trend, and memory repertoires showed no such trend. A weaker excess of twin sharing was found in beta out-of-frame sequences because the signal-to-noise ratio was lowered by fewer shared sequences. Zero-insertion analyses could be partly confounded by invariant T cells such as MAIT and iNKT, though diverse VJ usage argued against such confounding for most clonotypes. Out-of-frame TCR alpha sharing in monozygotic twins was systematically underestimated by recombination models, whereas sharing between unrelated individuals was in agreement with the recombination models. Compared with coincidental sharing between unrelated individuals, out-of-frame TCR alpha sequences shared between twins showed an excess of sequences with low generation probability.

All donors were healthy Caucasians. Three pairs of female monozygotic twins, all aged about 18 to 29 years, were included in the twin cohort. RNA for TCR libraries was isolated from peripheral blood mononuclear cells. Preparation of the library involved 5' RACE. The sequencer listed for this sample is Illumina HiSeq 2000. A universal primer binding site was introduced by template switching, and a unique molecular identifier was present in the final cDNA, enabling accurate counting of TCR cDNA molecules. Specific primers in the conserved constant-segment region were used to synthesize first-strand cDNA for the TCR alpha and beta chains. To control for contamination, each cDNA library was double barcoded with a SMART-Mk sample barcode plus Illumina barcodes. TruSeq adapter sequences, together with Illumina sample barcodes, were added in two successive PCR steps. The TCR alpha and beta cDNA libraries were sequenced on the Illumina HiSeq platform using custom primers. As for the original processing: MiGEC was used to process raw reads and extract unique molecular identifiers, and MiXCR was used to find CDR3 positions. For each individual, recombination models were inferred using an EM algorithm with the repgenHMM and IGoR tools. Shared clonotypes were analyzed with the tcR package in R, and sharing was normalized by the product of cloneset sizes. To study raw recombination free of thymic and clonal selection effects, out-of-frame nonproductive sequences were analyzed. TCRdb passed the public sequencing reads through fastp at Q25 and MiXCR, retaining productive beta sequences. Each CDR3 protein gets just one entry, which takes the most common genes and DNA from the rows behind it. V and J calls and clone size were set by TCRdb, not the authors. The sample yields fewer than 900,000 distinct CDR3 sequences; 18% were counted once. The ten most abundant clones make up about an eighth of the sample.

For this clonotype: Its antigen is unknown. The input lacks base qualities; no much larger clone sits a single base away.

The germline V gene sets CDR1 to SGHRS and CDR2 to YFSETQ. The CDR3 starts with the cysteine, ends with the phenylalanine, and has 15 residues. Only the CDR3 region is kept as DNA, spanning 45 bases read in frame from base 1. Trimming takes 0 bases off V and 5 bases off J; junction bases not matched to a gene: 5. The same data also went into a second study, on T cells expressing NK-cell markers. As that second study puts it: About 8 donors provided sorted CD3+CD56+NKG2C+, CD3+CD56+NKG2C- and CD3+CD56-NKG2C+ T-cell subsets, whose TCR beta-chain repertoires were profiled. Among the eight sequenced donors, only one was HCMV-seronegative, while the other seven were HCMV-seropositive. To restrict sorting to alphabetaTCR-expressing T cells, an anti-gammadeltaTCR antibody was added in several experiments. In a handful of donors, the dominant CD3+CD56+NKG2C+ clonotypes were found to rank among the top 10 CD8+ clonotypes and to make up about 1.0-7.5% of CD8+ T cells. Those dominant clonotypes were again the most abundant among CD3+CD56-NKG2C+ cells in a few donors, at about 28.3-65%. Whether the expanded NKG2C-expressing T cell clones were specific for HCMV antigens was left unclear. The eight sequenced donors were randomly selected healthy volunteers, three men and five women. HCMV serostatus was determined by detecting HCMV-specific IgG in serum with a commercial ELISA kit. Bulk peripheral blood T-cell repertoires were additionally sequenced from unsorted PBMC for several donors. MIGEC handled demultiplexing of the reads and grouping by UMI, while MiTCR was used to assemble and quantify clonotypes. To remove erroneous sequences, TCR cDNA sequences were retained only when supported by two or more reads. The tcR package was used for downstream repertoire analysis, and clonotypes were matched across fractions by CDR3 nucleotide sequence plus V segment. VDJmatch was used to annotate antigen specificity against VDJdb, with one amino acid substitution in CDR3 permitted.

The rearranged chain carries TRBV5-1 and TRBJ2-7; TRBD2 aligns with 10 central bases. This receptor was obtained from a woman aged 18-29 years in good health. Material: PBMCs. For the CDR3, the sequence is CASSLVRTSGDEQYF. The sequenced DNA: TGCGCCAGCAGCTTGGTACGGACTAGCGGAGACGAGCAGTACTTC.